This T cell receptor beta chain was identified in a study of OX40 agonist ivuxolimab in advanced cancers. Study in general: Every 2 weeks, patients got intravenous ivuxolimab at one of six dose levels (0.01-10 mg/kg). Overall study findings and caveats: Both CD4+ and CD8+ T cell populations in blood had undergone clonal expansion by week 6 at 0.1 to 3.0 mg/kg. Researchers report that CD8+ T cells had, on average, more expanded clones than CD4+.

As regards this clone: No antigen is known for it.

Looked up from germline, CDR1 is SGDLS and CDR2 is YYNGEE. V trimming: 7 bases; J trimming: 4 bases; junction bases outside the gene matches: 4. CDR3 length: 13 amino acids. Sequencing was performed with immunoSEQ multiplex PCR; in TCRdb, only in-frame clones are kept and a portion is missing. The table lists approximately 70,000 clones, more than 75% of them singletons, with about 5.9% in the top ten. The sequence derives from an adult with an advanced solid tumor such as melanoma, head and neck, liver or kidney cancer. The chain combines TRBV9 with TRBJ1-4, with 7 bases aligning to TRBD1. The input for sequencing was CD4+ or CD8+ T cells sorted from blood, taken in a trial of the OX40 agonist ivuxolimab. The CDR3 reads CASRTGVNEKLFF. CDR3 sequence (DNA): TGTGCCAGCCGGACAGGCGTTAATGAAAAACTGTTTTTT.